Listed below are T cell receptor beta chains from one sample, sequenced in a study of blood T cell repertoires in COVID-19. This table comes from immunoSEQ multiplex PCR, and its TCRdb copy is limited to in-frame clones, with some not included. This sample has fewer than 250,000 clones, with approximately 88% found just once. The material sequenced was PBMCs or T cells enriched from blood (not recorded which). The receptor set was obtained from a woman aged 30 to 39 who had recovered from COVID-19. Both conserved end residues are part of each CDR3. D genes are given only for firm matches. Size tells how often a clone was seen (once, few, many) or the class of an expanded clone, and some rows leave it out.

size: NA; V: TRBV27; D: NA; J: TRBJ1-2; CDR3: CASSLQRNYGYTF; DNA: TGTGCCAGCAGTCTTCAGCGCAACTATGGCTACACCTTC
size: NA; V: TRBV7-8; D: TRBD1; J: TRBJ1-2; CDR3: CASSLAGTGGNGYTF; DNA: TGTGCCAGCAGCTTGGCCGGGACAGGGGGGAATGGCTACACCTTC
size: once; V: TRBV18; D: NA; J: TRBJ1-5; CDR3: CASSDQVDQPQHF; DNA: TGTGCCAGCTCCGATCAGGTCGATCAGCCCCAGCATTTT
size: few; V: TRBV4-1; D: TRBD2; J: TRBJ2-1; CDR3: CASSVLADLYNEQFF; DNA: TGCGCCAGCAGTGTTCTAGCGGACCTCTACAATGAGCAGTTCTTC
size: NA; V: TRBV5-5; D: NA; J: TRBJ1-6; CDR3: CASSLTGVSNSPLHF; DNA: TGTGCCAGCAGCCTAACGGGAGTTAGTAATTCACCCCTCCACTTT
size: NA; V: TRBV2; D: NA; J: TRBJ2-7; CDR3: CASSEARSIYEQYF; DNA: TGTGCCAGCAGTGAAGCCCGGTCCATATACGAGCAGTACTTC
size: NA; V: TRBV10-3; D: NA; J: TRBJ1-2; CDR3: CAISESVRGKYGYTF; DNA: TGTGCCATCAGTGAGTCTGTCAGGGGAAAATATGGCTACACCTTC
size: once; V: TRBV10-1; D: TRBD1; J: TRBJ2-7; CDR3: CASPPRDRGRNEQYF; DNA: TGCGCCAGCCCCCCTCGGGACAGGGGAAGGAACGAGCAGTACTTC
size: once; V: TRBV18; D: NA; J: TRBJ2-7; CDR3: CASSPIDRSYEQYF; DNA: TGTGCCAGCTCACCGATCGACAGGTCCTACGAGCAGTACTTC
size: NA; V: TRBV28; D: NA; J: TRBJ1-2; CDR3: CASSSPGRDYGYTF; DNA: TGTGCCAGCAGTTCCCCCGGCAGGGACTATGGCTACACCTTC
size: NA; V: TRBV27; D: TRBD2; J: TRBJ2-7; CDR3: CASSSLNAGARVEQYF; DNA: TGTGCCAGCAGTTCCCTTAATGCGGGAGCAAGGGTCGAGCAGTACTTC
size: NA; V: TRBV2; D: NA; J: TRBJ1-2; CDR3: CASSAQGSSYGYTF; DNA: TGTGCCAGCAGTGCTCAGGGCTCTTCTTATGGCTACACCTTC
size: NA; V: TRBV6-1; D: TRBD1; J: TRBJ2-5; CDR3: CASSEDVSGGETQYF; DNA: TGTGCCAGCAGTGAAGATGTCTCAGGGGGAGAGACCCAGTACTTC
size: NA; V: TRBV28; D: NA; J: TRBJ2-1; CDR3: CASTSPGRAYNEQFF; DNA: TGTGCCAGTACCTCACCTGGTCGGGCCTACAATGAGCAGTTCTTC
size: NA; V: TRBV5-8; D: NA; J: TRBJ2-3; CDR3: CASTFGQTTDTQYF; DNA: TGTGCCAGCACCTTCGGCCAGACAACAGATACGCAGTATTTT
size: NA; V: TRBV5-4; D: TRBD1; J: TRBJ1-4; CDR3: CASSPLPGQVVNEKLFF; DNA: TGTGCCAGCAGCCCCTTGCCCGGACAGGTCGTTAATGAAAAACTGTTTTTT
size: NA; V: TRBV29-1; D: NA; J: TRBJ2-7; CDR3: CSVADGTRVGEQYF; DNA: TGCAGCGTCGCTGACGGGACACGGGTGGGCGAGCAGTACTTC
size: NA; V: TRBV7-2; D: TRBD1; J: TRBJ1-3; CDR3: CASSSRTGSGNTIYF; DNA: TGTGCCAGCAGCAGCCGGACAGGGAGTGGAAACACCATATATTTT
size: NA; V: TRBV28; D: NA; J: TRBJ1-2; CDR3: CASSGQTHSGGYTF; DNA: TGTGCCAGCAGTGGACAGACCCATTCGGGGGGTTACACCTTC
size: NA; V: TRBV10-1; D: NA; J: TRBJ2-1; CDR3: CASSEVWNGDYNEQFF; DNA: TGCGCCAGCAGTGAAGTGTGGAACGGGGACTACAATGAGCAGTTCTTC
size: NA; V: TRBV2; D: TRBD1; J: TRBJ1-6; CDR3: CASSASGGQGTGSLHF; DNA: TGTGCCAGCAGCGCCTCCGGGGGACAGGGGACGGGATCCCTCCACTTT
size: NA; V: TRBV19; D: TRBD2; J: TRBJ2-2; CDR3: CASSSRGGSGELFF; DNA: TGTGCCAGTAGTTCCCGCGGGGGATCCGGGGAGCTGTTTTTT
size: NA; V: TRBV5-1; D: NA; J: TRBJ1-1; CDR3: CASSLSGRSDTEAFF; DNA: TGCGCCAGCAGCTTGTCGGGTAGATCGGACACTGAAGCTTTCTTT
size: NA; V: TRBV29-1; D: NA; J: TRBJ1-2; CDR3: CSVEPGGSSYGYTF; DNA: TGCAGCGTTGAACCTGGAGGGTCCTCCTATGGCTACACCTTC
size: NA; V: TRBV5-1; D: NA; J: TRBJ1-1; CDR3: CASSRGEGGSTEAFF; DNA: TGCGCCAGCAGCCGTGGGGAGGGCGGGAGCACTGAAGCTTTCTTT
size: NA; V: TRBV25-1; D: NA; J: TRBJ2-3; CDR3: CASRGASHSTDTQYF; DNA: TGTGCCAGCCGCGGGGCTAGCCATAGCACAGATACGCAGTATTTT
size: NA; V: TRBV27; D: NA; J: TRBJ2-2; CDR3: CASSVYREGTGELFF; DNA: TGTGCCAGCAGTGTATACAGGGAGGGCACCGGGGAGCTGTTTTTT
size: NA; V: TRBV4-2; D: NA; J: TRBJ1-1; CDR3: CASSLEAGSRGNTEAFF; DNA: TGTGCCAGCAGCCTAGAAGCTGGGAGCAGGGGGAACACTGAAGCTTTCTTT
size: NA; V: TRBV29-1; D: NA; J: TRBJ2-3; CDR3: CSVEGSPGADTQYF; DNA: TGCAGCGTTGAAGGGTCCCCGGGAGCAGATACGCAGTATTTT
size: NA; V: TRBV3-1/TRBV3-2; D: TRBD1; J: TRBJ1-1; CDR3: CASSPARQGSTEAFF; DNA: TGTGCCAGCAGCCCTGCTAGACAGGGGAGCACTGAAGCTTTCTTT
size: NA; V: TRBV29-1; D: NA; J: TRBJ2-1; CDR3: CSALRGYNEQFF; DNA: TGCAGCGCCCTTCGCGGGTACAATGAGCAGTTCTTC
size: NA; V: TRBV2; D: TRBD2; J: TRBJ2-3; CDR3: CASRVPGGVTDTQYF; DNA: TGTGCCAGCAGGGTACCGGGGGGGGTTACAGATACGCAGTATTTT
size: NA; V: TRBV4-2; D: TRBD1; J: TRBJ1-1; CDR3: CASSQDSTGGSRRTEAFF; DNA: TGTGCCAGCAGCCAAGATAGTACAGGGGGCTCGAGACGCACTGAAGCTTTCTTT
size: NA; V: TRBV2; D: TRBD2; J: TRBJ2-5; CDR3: CASMASSGEETQYF; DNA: TGTGCCAGCATGGCGTCTAGCGGGGAAGAGACCCAGTACTTC
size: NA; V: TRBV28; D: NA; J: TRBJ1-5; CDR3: CASSLDSPSGGNQPQHF; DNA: TGTGCCAGCAGCCTAGACAGTCCAAGCGGGGGCAATCAGCCCCAGCATTTT
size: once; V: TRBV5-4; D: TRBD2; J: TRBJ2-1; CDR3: CASSLVAGGLYNEQFF; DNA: TGTGCCAGCAGCTTGGTAGCGGGGGGGCTCTACAATGAGCAGTTCTTC
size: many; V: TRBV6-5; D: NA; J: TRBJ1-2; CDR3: CASTPTGNYGYTF; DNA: TGTGCCAGCACCCCAACAGGGAACTATGGCTACACCTTC
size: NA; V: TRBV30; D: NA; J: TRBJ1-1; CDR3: CAWDPGTQNTEAFF; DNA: TGTGCCTGGGACCCCGGGACACAGAACACTGAAGCTTTCTTT
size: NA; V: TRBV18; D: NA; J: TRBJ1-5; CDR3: CATTGGGENQPQHF; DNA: TGTGCCACCACTGGGGGGGGCGAAAATCAGCCCCAGCATTTT
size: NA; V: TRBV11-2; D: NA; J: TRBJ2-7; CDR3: CASSWQLLGEQYF; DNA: TGTGCCAGCAGCTGGCAACTCCTAGGAGAGCAGTACTTC
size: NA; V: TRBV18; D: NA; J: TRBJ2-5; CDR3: CASSPLGGSVETQYF; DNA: TGTGCCAGCTCACCACTAGGGGGATCCGTGGAGACCCAGTACTTC
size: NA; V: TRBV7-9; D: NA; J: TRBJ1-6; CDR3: CASSLEGQNSPLHF; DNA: TGTGCCAGCAGCTTAGAGGGACAAAATTCACCCCTCCACTTT
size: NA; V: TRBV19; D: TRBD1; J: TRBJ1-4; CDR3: CAQSGQGETNEKLFF; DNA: TGTGCCCAATCGGGACAGGGCGAAACTAATGAAAAACTGTTTTTT
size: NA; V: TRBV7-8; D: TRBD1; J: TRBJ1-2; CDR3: CASSAPGQGAHGYTF; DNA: TGTGCCAGCAGCGCACCGGGACAGGGGGCTCATGGCTACACCTTC
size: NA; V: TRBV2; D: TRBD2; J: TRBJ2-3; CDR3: CASRNGLAGLSSTDTQYF; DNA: TGTGCCAGCAGAAACGGACTAGCGGGCCTTTCTAGCACAGATACGCAGTATTTT
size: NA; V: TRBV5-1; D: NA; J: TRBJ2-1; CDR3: CASSLANEQFF; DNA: TGCGCCAGCAGCTTAGCGAATGAGCAGTTCTTC
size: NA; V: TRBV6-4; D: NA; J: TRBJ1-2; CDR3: CASSGPTGTGYTF; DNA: TGTGCCAGCAGTGGGCCAACAGGGACCGGCTACACCTTC
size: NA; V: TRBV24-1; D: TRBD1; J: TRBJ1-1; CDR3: CATSQRQGAAFF; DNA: TGTGCCACCAGTCAGAGGCAGGGGGCAGCTTTCTTT
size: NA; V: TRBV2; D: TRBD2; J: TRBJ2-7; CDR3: CASSEALAGDAEQYF; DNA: TGTGCCAGCAGTGAAGCGCTAGCGGGAGACGCCGAGCAGTACTTC
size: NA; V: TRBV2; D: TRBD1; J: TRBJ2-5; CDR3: CASSTPATGTGAQETQYF; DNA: TGTGCCAGCAGTACCCCGGCCACCGGGACAGGGGCCCAAGAGACCCAGTACTTC
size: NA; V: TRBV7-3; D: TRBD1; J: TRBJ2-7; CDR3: CASSPQGADEQYF; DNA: TGTGCCAGCAGCCCCCAGGGGGCCGACGAGCAGTACTTC
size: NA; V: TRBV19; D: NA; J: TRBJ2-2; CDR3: CASSISDTGELFF; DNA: TGTGCCAGTAGTATATCAGACACCGGGGAGCTGTTTTTT
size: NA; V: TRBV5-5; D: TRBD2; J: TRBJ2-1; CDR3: CASSLGTSEYNEQFF; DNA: TGTGCCAGCAGCTTGGGGACTAGCGAGTACAATGAGCAGTTCTTC
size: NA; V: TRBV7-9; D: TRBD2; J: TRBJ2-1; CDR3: CASTTTWAGVYNEQFF; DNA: TGTGCCAGCACCACTACCTGGGCGGGAGTTTACAATGAGCAGTTCTTC
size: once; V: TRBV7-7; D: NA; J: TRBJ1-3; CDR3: CASSPGPGQLTGNTIYF; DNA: TGTGCTAGCAGCCCGGGCCCTGGACAGCTGACTGGAAACACCATATATTTT
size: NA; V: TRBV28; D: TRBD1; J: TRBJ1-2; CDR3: CASSLNHRGYGYTF; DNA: TGTGCCAGCAGTTTAAACCACAGGGGGTATGGCTACACCTTC
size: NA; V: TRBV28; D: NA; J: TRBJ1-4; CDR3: CASSFRQAEKLFF; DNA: TGTGCCAGCAGTTTCCGACAGGCCGAAAAACTGTTTTTT
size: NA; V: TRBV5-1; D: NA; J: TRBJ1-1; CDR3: CASSSDGSYTEAFF; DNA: TGCGCCAGCAGCTCTGATGGGAGCTACACTGAAGCTTTCTTT
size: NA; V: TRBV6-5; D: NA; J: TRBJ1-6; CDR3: CASSNGDFNSPLHF; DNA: TGTGCCAGCTCCAACGGGGACTTTAATTCACCCCTCCACTTT
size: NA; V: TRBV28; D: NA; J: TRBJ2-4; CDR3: CATRVKNIQYF; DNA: TGTGCCACGAGGGTCAAAAACATTCAGTACTTC